This passage covers 10 T cell receptor beta chains from one sample sequenced in a study of blood T cell repertoires in COVID-19. Sequencing used immunoSEQ multiplex PCR; TCRdb keeps in-frame clones, though not all of them. In the table there are about 330,000 clones, over 75% of which are singletons. The sequencing sample was made of PBMCs or T cells enriched from blood (not recorded which). The receptors derive from a woman in her thirties who had recovered from COVID-19.

J is TRBJ1-2 and V is TRBV29-1; D may be TRBD1 (5 bases). Germline CDR1 reads SQVTM; CDR2 reads ANQGSEA. V was cut by 1 base and J by 7 bases, with 16 bases left in between. The CDR3 extends over 14 amino acids. DNA for the CDR3: TGCAGCGTTGAAGGACGGGGGAGAGTCGGTGGCTACACCTTC. Translating it yields CSVEGRGRVGGYTF. Complete variable domain (other parts from reference TRBV29-1 and TRBJ1-2): SAVISQKPSRDICQRGTSLTIQCQVDSQVTMMFWYRQQPGQSLTLIATANQGSEATYESGFVIDKFPISRPNLTFSTLTVSNMSPEDSSIYLCSVEGRGRVGGYTFGSGTRLTVV.

This chain connects TRBV6-5 to TRBJ2-1; weak D call: TRBD1 (6 bases). Germline CDR1 MNHEY, CDR2 SVGAGI. This CDR3 has 15 amino acids. V lost 6 bases and J lost 3, with 15 bases in between. The CDR3 loop is CASSVTGSGYNEQFF. The DNA of the CDR3 is TGTGCCAGCAGCGTCACAGGGTCCGGCTACAATGAGCAGTTCTTC.

In its sample, this clone was seen a few times. The rearrangement uses TRBV3-1 (or the pseudogene TRBV3-2) and TRBJ2-3; 7 bases align to TRBD1. The junction had 5 bases not matched to a gene; V was cut back by 6 bases and J by 2 bases. This CDR3 contains 14 residues. The V gene's germline CDR1 is LGHDT and CDR2 YNNKEL (reference sequence). The CDR3 loop reads CASSGDSHTDTQYF. In DNA, the CDR3 is TGTGCCAGCAGTGGGGACAGCCACACAGATACGCAGTATTTT.

CDR3 region: CASSIGTVYGYTF. The CDR3 DNA sequence: TGTGCCAGTAGTATCGGGACAGTTTATGGCTACACCTTC. V and J are TRBV19 and TRBJ1-2, with 7 bases aligning to TRBD1. V was clipped by 3 bases and J by 5 bases; unmatched bases: 3. CDR3 length: 13 residues. Germline V CDR1 and CDR2: LNHDA, SQIVND (reference sequence).

This chain connects TRBV11-2 to TRBJ2-7; the D gene is possibly TRBD2 (7 bases). This CDR3 spans 13 amino acids. The germline gives CDR1 SGHAT, CDR2 FQNNGV. The germline V and J ends were trimmed by 4 bases and 7 bases, with 14 bases remaining between them. CDR3: CASSSRGGGEQYF. CDR3 nucleotides: TGTGCCAGCAGCTCCAGGGGAGGGGGTGAGCAGTACTTC.

This rearrangement joins TRBV4-1 to TRBJ1-2, with D maybe TRBD1 (6 bases). V lost 4 bases and J lost 0, with 15 bases in between. Germline V CDR1 and CDR2: MGHRA, YSYEKL. The CDR3 consists of 16 residues. CDR3 amino acids: CASSPSPGATNYGYTF. DNA for the CDR3: TGCGCCAGCAGCCCGTCCCCAGGGGCCACTAACTATGGCTACACCTTC.

The chain uses TRBV25-1 and TRBJ2-7; 8 bases align to TRBD1. Per the germline V gene, CDR1 is MGHDK and CDR2 is SYGVNS. After removal of 8 bases from V and 5 bases from J, the junction contained 11 bases not matched to a gene. CDR3 length: 14 amino acids. The CDR3 DNA is TGTGCCAGCGTAAAGACAGGGGCTTTACACGAGCAGTACTTC. This gives the protein CASVKTGALHEQYF.

In its sample, this clone was seen many times. The genes are TRBV28 and TRBJ1-1; 8 bases match TRBD1. From germline, CDR1 is MDHEN and CDR2 SYDVKM. CDR3 length equals 17 residues. J was trimmed by 4 bases and V by 3 bases; bases with no gene match: 13. This CDR3 is CASSFLETGDLTTEAFF. The CDR3 nucleotides are TGTGCCAGCAGTTTTCTTGAGACAGGGGATTTGACCACTGAAGCTTTCTTT.

This sequence joins TRBV29-1 and TRBJ2-7, with 12 bases lining up with TRBD2. V gave up 4 bases and J gave up 3 bases; unmatched junction bases: 7. Germline V gives CDR1 SQVTM, CDR2 ANQGSEA. This CDR3 has 15 amino acids. Here the CDR3 reads CSVASGGAGVYEQYF. The DNA for the CDR3 is TGCAGCGTTGCTAGCGGGGGGGCAGGGGTCTACGAGCAGTACTTC.

The chain recombines TRBV18 with TRBJ1-1; possibly TRBD1 for D (5 bases). The V end was cut by 3 bases, the J end by 0 bases, with 17 bases between. Germline V CDR1 and CDR2: KGHSH, LQKENI. This CDR3 is 17 amino acids long. DNA of the CDR3: TGTGCCAGCTCACCCCCTGCTCCCCGGACACTGAACACTGAAGCTTTCTTT. Its translation is CASSPPAPRTLNTEAFF.